This T cell receptor beta chain was sequenced for a study of cytomegalovirus exposure and HLA in healthy donors. Background on the study: A prior study identified 90 million to 120 million unique TCR beta sequences from about 179 million T cells.

The PCR was carried out with 60 Vbeta primers and 13 Jbeta primers. Profiling relied on immunoSEQ multiplex PCR, and the TCRdb table lists in-frame clones only, not all of them. The sample consists of over 200,000 clones, just over 75% of them appearing once. This CDR3 region has 15 residues. The J segment lost 1 base and the V segment lost 5 bases, leaving 5 bases of the junction unmatched. Germline CDR1 reads MNHNS; CDR2 reads SASEGT. Sequencing was performed on PBMCs. This sequence joins TRBV6-1 and TRBJ1-1, with 9 bases matching TRBD1. This TCR was recovered from a woman aged 60-70 years in good health and CMV-seropositive. The CDR3 nucleotides read TGTGCCAGCAGTCGCCCGGGACAGGGGAACACTGAAGCTTTCTTT. This translates into CASSRPGQGNTEAFF.